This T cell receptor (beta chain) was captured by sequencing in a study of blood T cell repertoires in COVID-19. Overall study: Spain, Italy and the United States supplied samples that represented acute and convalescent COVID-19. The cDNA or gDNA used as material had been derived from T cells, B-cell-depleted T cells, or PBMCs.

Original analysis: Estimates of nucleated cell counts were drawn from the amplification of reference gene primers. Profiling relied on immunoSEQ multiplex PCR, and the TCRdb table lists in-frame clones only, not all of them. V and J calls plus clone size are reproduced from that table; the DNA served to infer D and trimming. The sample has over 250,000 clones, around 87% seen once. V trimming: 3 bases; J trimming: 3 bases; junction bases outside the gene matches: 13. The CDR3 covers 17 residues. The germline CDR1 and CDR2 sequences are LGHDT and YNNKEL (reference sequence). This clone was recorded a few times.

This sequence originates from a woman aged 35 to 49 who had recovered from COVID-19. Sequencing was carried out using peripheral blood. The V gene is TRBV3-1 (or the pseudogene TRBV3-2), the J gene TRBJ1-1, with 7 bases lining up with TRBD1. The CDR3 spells CASSHSNRGRADTEAFF. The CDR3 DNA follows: TGTGCCAGCAGCCATTCGAACAGGGGTCGAGCGGACACTGAAGCTTTCTTT.